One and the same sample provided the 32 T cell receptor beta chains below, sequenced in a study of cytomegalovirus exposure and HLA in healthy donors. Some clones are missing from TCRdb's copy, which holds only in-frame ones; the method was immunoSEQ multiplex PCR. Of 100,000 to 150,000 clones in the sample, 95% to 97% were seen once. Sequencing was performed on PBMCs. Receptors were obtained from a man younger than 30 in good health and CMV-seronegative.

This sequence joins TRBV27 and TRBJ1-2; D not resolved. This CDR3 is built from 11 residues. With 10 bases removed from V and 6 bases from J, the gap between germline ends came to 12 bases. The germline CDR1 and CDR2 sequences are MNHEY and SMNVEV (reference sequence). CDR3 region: CATQAPHGYTF. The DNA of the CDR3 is TGTGCCACCCAGGCGCCCCATGGCTACACCTTC.

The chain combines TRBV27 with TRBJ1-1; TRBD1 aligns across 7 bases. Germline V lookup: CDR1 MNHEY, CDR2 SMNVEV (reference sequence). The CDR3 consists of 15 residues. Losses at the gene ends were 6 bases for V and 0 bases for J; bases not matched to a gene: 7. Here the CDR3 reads CASRPAGTVNTEAFF. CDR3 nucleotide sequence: TGTGCCAGCAGGCCCGCCGGGACAGTGAACACTGAAGCTTTCTTT.

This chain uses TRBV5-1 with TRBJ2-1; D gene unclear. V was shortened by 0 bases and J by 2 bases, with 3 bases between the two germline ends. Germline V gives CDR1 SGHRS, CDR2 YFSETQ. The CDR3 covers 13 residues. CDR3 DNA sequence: TGCGCCAGCAGCTTGGTAGCCTACAATGAGCAGTTCTTC. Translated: CASSLVAYNEQFF.

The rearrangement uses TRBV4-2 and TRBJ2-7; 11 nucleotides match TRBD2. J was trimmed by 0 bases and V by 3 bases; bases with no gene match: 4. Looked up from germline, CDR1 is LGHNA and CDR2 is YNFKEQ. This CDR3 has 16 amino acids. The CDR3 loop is CASSHQGLAASYEQYF. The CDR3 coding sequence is TGTGCCAGCAGCCATCAGGGACTAGCGGCCTCCTACGAGCAGTACTTC.

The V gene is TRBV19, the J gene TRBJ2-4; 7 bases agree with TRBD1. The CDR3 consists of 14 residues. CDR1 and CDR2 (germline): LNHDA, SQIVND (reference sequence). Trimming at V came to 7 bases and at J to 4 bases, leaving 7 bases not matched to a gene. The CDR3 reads CASTLDREKNIQYF. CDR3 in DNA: TGTGCCAGTACTCTCGACAGGGAGAAAAACATTCAGTACTTC. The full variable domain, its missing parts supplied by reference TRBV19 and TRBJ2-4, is DGGITQSPKYLFRKEGQNVTLSCEQNLNHDAMYWYRQDPGQGLRLIYYSQIVNDFQKGDIAEGYSVSREKKESFPLTVTSAQKNPTAFYLCASTLDREKNIQYFGAGTRLSVL.

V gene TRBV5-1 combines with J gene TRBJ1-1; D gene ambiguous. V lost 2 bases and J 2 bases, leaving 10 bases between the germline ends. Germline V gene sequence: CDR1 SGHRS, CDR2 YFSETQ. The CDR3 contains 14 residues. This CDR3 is CASSLARGNTEAFF. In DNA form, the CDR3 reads TGCGCCAGCAGCTTAGCCCGGGGTAACACTGAAGCTTTCTTT.

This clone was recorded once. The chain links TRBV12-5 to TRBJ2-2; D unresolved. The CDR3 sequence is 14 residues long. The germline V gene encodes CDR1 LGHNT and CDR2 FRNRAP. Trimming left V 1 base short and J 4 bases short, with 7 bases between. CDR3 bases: TGTGCTAGTGGTTTGGGAGGTAGCACCGGGGAGCTGTTTTTT. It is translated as CASGLGGSTGELFF.

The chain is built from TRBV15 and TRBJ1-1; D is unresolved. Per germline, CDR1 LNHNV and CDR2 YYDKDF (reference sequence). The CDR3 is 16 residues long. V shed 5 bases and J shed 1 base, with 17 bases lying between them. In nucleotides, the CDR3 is TGTGCCACCAGCGGCGGAAGTTACTTTAAGAACACTGAAGCTTTCTTT. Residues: CATSGGSYFKNTEAFF. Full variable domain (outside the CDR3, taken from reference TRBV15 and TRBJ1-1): DAMVIQNPRYQVTQFGKPVTLSCSQTLNHNVMYWYQQKSSQAPKLLFHYYDKDFNNEADTPDNFQSRRPNTSFCFLDIRSPGLGDTAMYLCATSGGSYFKNTEAFFGQGTRLTVV.

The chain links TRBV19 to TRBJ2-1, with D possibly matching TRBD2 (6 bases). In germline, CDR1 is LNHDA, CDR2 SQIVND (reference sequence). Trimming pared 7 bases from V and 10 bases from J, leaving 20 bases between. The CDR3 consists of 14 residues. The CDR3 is CASTDRGLGGEQFF. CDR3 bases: TGTGCCAGTACCGATCGGGGATTAGGAGGGGAGCAGTTCTTC.

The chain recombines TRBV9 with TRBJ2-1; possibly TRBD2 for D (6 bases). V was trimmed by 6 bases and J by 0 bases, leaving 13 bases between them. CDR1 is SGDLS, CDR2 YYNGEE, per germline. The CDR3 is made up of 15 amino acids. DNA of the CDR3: TGTGCCAGCACCCTGTCGGGGGTCTCCTACAATGAGCAGTTCTTC. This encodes CASTLSGVSYNEQFF.

CDR3 DNA: TGTGCCACAAACACTCAGCGGGTGGCGTCCTACGAGCAGTACTTC. It codes for CATNTQRVASYEQYF. V gene TRBV28 combines with J gene TRBJ2-7, with TRBD2 as a possible D gene (6 bases). The ends were cut back, 10 bases at V and 1 base at J, with 20 bases in the middle. CDR1 and CDR2 (germline): MDHEN, SYDVKM. CDR3 length: 15 amino acids.

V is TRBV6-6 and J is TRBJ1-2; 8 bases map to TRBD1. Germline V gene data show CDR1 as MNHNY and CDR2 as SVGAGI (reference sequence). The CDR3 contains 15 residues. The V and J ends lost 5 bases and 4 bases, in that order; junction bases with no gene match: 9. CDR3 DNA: TGTGCCAGCAGTCCACGCCAGGGGGCTATCTATGGCTACACCTTC. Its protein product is CASSPRQGAIYGYTF.

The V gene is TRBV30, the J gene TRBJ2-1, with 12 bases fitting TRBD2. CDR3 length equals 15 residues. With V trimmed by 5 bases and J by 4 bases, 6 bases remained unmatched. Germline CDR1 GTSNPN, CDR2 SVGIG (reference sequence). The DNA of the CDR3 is TGTGCCTGGCGCACTAGCGGGAGGCTATACAATGAGCAGTTCTTC. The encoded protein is CAWRTSGRLYNEQFF.

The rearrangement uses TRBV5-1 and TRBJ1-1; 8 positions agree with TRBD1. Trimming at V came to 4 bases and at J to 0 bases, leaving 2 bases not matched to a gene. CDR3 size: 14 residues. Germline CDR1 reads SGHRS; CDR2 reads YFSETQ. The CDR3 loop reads CASSRTGMNTEAFF. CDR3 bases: TGCGCCAGCAGCCGGACAGGGATGAACACTGAAGCTTTCTTT.

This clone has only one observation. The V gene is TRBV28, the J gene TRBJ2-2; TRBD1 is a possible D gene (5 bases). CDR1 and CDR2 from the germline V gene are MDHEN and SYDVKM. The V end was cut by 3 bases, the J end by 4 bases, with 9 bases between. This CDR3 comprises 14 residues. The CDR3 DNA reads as TGTGCCAGCAGTTTCCAGGGTACCACCGGGGAGCTGTTTTTT. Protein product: CASSFQGTTGELFF.

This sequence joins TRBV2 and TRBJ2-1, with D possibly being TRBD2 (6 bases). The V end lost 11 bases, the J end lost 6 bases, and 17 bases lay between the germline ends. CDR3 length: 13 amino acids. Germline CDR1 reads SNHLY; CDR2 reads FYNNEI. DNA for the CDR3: TGTGCCCGAGCGGCGGGAAGGTTCAATGAGCAGTTCTTC. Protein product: CARAAGRFNEQFF. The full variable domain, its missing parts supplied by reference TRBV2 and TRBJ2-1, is EPEVTQTPSHQVTQMGQEVILRCVPISNHLYFYWYRQILGQKVEFLVSFYNNEISEKSEIFDDQFSVERPDGSNFTLKIRSTKLEDSAMYFCARAAGRFNEQFFGPGTRLTVL.

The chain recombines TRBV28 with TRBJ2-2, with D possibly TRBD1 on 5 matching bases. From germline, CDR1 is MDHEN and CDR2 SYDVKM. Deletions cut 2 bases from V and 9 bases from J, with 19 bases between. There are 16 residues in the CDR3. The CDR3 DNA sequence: TGTGCCAGCAGTTTAAGTGGGCCCAGGGTCGGCTGGGAGCTGTTTTTT. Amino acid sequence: CASSLSGPRVGWELFF.

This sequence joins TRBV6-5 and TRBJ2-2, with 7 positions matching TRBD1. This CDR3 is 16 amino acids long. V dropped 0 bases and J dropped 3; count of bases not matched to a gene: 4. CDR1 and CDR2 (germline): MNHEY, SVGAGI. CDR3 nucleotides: TGTGCCAGCAGTTACTCCACAGGGGAGTACACCGGGGAGCTGTTTTTT. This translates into CASSYSTGEYTGELFF.

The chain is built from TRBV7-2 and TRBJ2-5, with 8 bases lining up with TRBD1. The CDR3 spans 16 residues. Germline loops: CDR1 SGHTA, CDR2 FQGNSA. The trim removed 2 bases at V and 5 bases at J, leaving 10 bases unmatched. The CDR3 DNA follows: TGTGCCAGCAGCTTAAAATTGCGAGACAGGGGTGAGACCCAGTACTTC. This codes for CASSLKLRDRGETQYF.

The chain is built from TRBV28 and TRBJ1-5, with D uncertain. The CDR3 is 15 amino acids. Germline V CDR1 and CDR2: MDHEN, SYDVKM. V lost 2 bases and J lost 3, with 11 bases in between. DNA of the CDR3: TGTGCCAGCAGTTTAACGTCGGCGGCCAATCAGCCCCAGCATTTT. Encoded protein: CASSLTSAANQPQHF.

CDR3 nucleotide sequence: TGTGCCAGCAGAGGTCCGGGACTGCAAACGGAGCAGTACTTC. Its translation is CASRGPGLQTEQYF. V usage is TRBV2 and J usage is TRBJ2-7; maybe TRBD2 (6 bases). The germline V gene encodes CDR1 SNHLY and CDR2 FYNNEI. V was shortened by 6 bases and J by 7 bases, with 19 bases between the two germline ends. The CDR3 sequence is 14 residues long.

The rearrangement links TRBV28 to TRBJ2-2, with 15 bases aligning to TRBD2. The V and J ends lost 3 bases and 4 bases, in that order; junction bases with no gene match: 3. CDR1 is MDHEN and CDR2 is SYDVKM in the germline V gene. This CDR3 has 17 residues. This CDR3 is CASSFRTSGRGTGELFF. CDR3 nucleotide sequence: TGTGCCAGCAGTTTTAGGACTAGCGGGAGGGGCACCGGGGAGCTGTTTTTT.

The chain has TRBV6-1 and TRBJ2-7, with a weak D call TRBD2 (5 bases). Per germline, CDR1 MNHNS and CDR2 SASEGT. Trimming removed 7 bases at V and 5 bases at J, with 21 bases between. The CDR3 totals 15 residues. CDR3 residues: CASTSFREKEDEQYF. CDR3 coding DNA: TGTGCCAGCACCTCCTTCCGGGAAAAGGAGGACGAGCAGTACTTC.

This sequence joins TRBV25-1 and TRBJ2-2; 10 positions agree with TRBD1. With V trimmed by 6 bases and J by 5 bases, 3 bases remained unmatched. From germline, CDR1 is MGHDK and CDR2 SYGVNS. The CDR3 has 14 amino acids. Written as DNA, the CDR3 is TGTGCCAGCAGGGACAGGGGGGGAACCGGGGAGCTGTTTTTT. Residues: CASRDRGGTGELFF. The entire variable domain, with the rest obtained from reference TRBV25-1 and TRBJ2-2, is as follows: EADIYQTPRYLVIGTGKKITLECSQTMGHDKMYWYQQDPGMELHLIHYSYGVNSTEKGDLSSESTVSRIRTEHFPLTLESARPSHTSQYLCASRDRGGTGELFFGEGSRLTVL.

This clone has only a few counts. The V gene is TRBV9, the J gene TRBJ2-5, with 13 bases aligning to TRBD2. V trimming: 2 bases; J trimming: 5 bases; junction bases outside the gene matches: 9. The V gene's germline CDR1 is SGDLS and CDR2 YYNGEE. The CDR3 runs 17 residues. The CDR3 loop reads CASSVGTSGTAGETQYF. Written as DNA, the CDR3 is TGTGCCAGCAGCGTCGGGACTAGCGGGACGGCGGGGGAGACCCAGTACTTC.

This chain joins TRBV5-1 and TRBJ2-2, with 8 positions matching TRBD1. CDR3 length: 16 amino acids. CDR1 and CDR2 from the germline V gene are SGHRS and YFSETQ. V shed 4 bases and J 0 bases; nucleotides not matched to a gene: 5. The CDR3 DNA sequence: TGCGCCAGCAGCCCCAGGGGGCTGGCGAACACCGGGGAGCTGTTTTTT. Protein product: CASSPRGLANTGELFF.

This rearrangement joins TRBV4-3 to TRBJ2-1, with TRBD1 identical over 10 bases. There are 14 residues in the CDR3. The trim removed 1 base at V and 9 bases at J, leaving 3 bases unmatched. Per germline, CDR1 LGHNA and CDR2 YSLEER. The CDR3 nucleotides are TGCGCCAGCAGCCAAGGACAGGGGGCCGGTGAGCAGTTCTTC. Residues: CASSQGQGAGEQFF.

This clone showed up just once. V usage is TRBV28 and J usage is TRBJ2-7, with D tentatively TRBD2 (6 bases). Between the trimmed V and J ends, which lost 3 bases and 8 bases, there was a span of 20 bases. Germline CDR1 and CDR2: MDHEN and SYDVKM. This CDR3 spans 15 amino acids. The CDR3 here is CASSFINPGDLKQYF. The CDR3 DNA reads TGTGCCAGCAGTTTTATCAATCCGGGGGATTTGAAGCAGTACTTC.

The chain's CDR3 is CASSGTRLSAEQYF. CDR3 sequence (DNA): TGCGCCAGCAGCGGGACTAGATTATCGGCCGAGCAGTACTTC. The J gene is TRBJ2-7, the V gene TRBV5-1; TRBD2 aligns across 8 bases. The CDR3 runs to 14 residues. V trimming: 4 bases; J trimming: 6 bases; junction bases outside the gene matches: 9. Germline V gives CDR1 SGHRS, CDR2 YFSETQ.

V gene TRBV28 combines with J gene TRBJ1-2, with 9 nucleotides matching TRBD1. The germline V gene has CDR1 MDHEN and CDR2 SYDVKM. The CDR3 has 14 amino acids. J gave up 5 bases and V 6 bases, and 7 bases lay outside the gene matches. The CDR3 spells CASRPRDREYGYTF. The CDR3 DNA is TGTGCCAGCAGGCCTCGGGACAGGGAGTATGGCTACACCTTC.

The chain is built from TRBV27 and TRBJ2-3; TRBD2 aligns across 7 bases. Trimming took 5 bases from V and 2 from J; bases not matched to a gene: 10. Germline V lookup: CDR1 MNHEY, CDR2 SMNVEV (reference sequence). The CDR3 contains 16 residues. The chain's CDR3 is CASSARLTSYTDTQYF. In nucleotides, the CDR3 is TGTGCCAGCAGTGCTAGGCTGACTAGCTACACAGATACGCAGTATTTT.

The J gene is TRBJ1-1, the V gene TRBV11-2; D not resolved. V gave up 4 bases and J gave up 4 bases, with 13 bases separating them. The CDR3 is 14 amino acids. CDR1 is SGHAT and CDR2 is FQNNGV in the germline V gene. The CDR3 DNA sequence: TGTGCCAGCAGCTATGGCGGGTTGTTCACTGAAGCTTTCTTT. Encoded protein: CASSYGGLFTEAFF.